A single sample gave rise to the 32 T cell receptor beta chains below, sequenced in a study of shared clonotypes between healthy human individuals (dated by TCRdb to about 2020). Library method: the immunoSEQ multiplex PCR assay. TCRdb mirrors the immuneACCESS table, restricted to in-frame sequences. Some clones are absent from its copies; in checked studies, under half trace to an unresolved V gene, and the reason for the others is unknown. The sample has about 2.4 million clones on record, 90% to 95% of them singletons. Of the sample, about 0.13% is held by the ten largest clones. The source material was naive CD4+ T cells sorted from blood. In light of the paper, this sample's cell subset or site label describes: CD45RA+ positively selected. Source of these receptors: a man aged 18 to 35 in good health.

The chain employs TRBV5-1 and TRBJ2-1; TRBD2 matches 10 bases. Germline CDR1 is SGHRS and CDR2 is YFSETQ. The CDR3 sequence is 16 residues long. With V trimmed by 4 bases and J by 4 bases, 8 bases remained unmatched. DNA of the CDR3: TGCGCCAGCAGCGCAAGCGGGGGGGCCTCTTACAATGAGCAGTTCTTC. The encoded protein is CASSASGGASYNEQFF. Combining the CDR3 with reference TRBV5-1 and TRBJ2-1 gives the whole variable domain KAGVTQTPRYLIKTRGQQVTLSCSPISGHRSVSWYQQTPGQGLQFLFEYFSETQRNKGNFPGRFSGRQFSNSRSEMNVSTLELGDSALYLCASSASGGASYNEQFFGPGTRLTVL.

This clone was recorded once. This chain joins TRBV7-2 and TRBJ2-1, with D perhaps TRBD2 (5 bases). Germline V gene data show CDR1 as SGHTA and CDR2 as FQGNSA. This CDR3 is 16 amino acids long. The V end was cut by 5 bases, the J end by 0 bases, with 14 bases between. CDR3 sequence (DNA): TGTGCCAGCAGCCGGGAAGCGGTGAGCTCCTACAATGAGCAGTTCTTC. Translated: CASSREAVSSYNEQFF.

The chain uses TRBV6-1 and TRBJ1-3; D is ambiguous. V gave up 3 bases and J gave up 0 bases, with 6 bases separating them. CDR1 and CDR2 from the germline V gene are MNHNS and SASEGT. CDR3 length equals 14 residues. The CDR3 coding sequence is TGTGCCAGCAGTGACGTCGGCTCTGGAAACACCATATATTTT. Translating it yields CASSDVGSGNTIYF.

V usage is TRBV5-1 and J usage is TRBJ2-7; 13 nucleotides agree with TRBD2. CDR1 is SGHRS and CDR2 is YFSETQ in the germline V gene. J was trimmed by 6 bases and V by 0 bases; bases with no gene match: 6. This CDR3 has 16 amino acids. The CDR3 coding sequence is TGCGCCAGCAGCTTGGGACTAGCGGGGGGAGAAGCCGAGCAGTACTTC. Protein product: CASSLGLAGGEAEQYF.

The CDR3 DNA follows: TGTGCCAGCAGCCCCGGACAGGTTCCGTCGCTTGAGCAGTTCTTC. This gives the protein CASSPGQVPSLEQFF. The gene calls are TRBV2 and TRBJ2-1; 7 positions agree with TRBD1. The germline V gene has CDR1 SNHLY and CDR2 FYNNEI. The J segment lost 9 bases and the V segment lost 6 bases, leaving 14 bases of the junction unmatched. The CDR3 consists of 15 residues. Drawing the rest from reference TRBV2 and TRBJ2-1, the complete variable domain is EPEVTQTPSHQVTQMGQEVILRCVPISNHLYFYWYRQILGQKVEFLVSFYNNEISEKSEIFDDQFSVERPDGSNFTLKIRSTKLEDSAMYFCASSPGQVPSLEQFFGPGTRLTVL.

The rearrangement uses TRBV4-1 and TRBJ1-3; unclear D gene. The CDR3 runs to 15 residues. CDR1 and CDR2 (germline): MGHRA, YSYEKL. V lost 0 bases and J 0 bases, leaving 6 bases between the germline ends. CDR3 DNA sequence: TGCGCCAGCAGCCAAGACCGGGCCTCTGGAAACACCATATATTTT. Protein sequence: CASSQDRASGNTIYF.

In nucleotides, the CDR3 is TGCGCCAGCAGTGAAGAGGGGGGTAATTACAATGAGCAGTTCTTC. Translating gives CASSEEGGNYNEQFF. V is TRBV10-2 and J is TRBJ2-1; D may be TRBD1 or TRBD2 (6 bases each). The germline V gene encodes CDR1 WSHSY and CDR2 SAAADI. Trimming left V 3 bases short and J 4 bases short, with 13 bases between. This CDR3 has 15 residues.

The chain uses TRBV2 and TRBJ2-5; no firm D call. The germline V and J ends were trimmed by 5 bases and 8 bases, with 15 bases remaining between them. Germline V CDR1 and CDR2: SNHLY, FYNNEI. The CDR3 length is 13 residues. CDR3 DNA sequence: TGTGCCAGCAGTCATGACACGGATCGAACCCAGTACTTC. It translates to CASSHDTDRTQYF.

In DNA, the CDR3 is TGCAGCGTCCGGACAGGGTCTAGCACAGATACGCAGTATTTT. Its protein is CSVRTGSSTDTQYF. The chain employs TRBV29-1 and TRBJ2-3, with 8 nucleotides matching TRBD1. This CDR3 contains 14 residues. With 6 bases clipped from V and 0 bases from J, the junction kept 5 bases outside the gene matches. CDR1 and CDR2 from the germline V gene are SQVTM and ANQGSEA.

This chain's CDR3 is CASSRDTGDTGELFF. CDR3 DNA sequence: TGCGCCAGCAGCCGGGACACAGGAGACACCGGGGAGCTGTTTTTT. This rearrangement joins TRBV5-1 to TRBJ2-2, with D maybe TRBD1 (6 bases). V was cut by 4 bases and J by 3 bases, with 13 bases left in between. The CDR3 spans 15 residues. Germline CDR1 SGHRS, CDR2 YFSETQ. The entire variable domain, with the rest obtained from reference TRBV5-1 and TRBJ2-2, is as follows: KAGVTQTPRYLIKTRGQQVTLSCSPISGHRSVSWYQQTPGQGLQFLFEYFSETQRNKGNFPGRFSGRQFSNSRSEMNVSTLELGDSALYLCASSRDTGDTGELFFGEGSRLTVL.

This chain joins TRBV5-6 and TRBJ1-1, with TRBD1 matching 8 bases. The CDR3 spans 15 residues. CDR1 and CDR2 from the germline V gene are SGHDT and YYEEEE. V was clipped by 5 bases and J by 2 bases; unmatched bases: 8. CDR3 in DNA: TGTGCCAGCAGAAACCCCGGGACAGGTAACACTGAAGCTTTCTTT. This sequence encodes CASRNPGTGNTEAFF.

The chain combines TRBV5-1 with TRBJ2-7; D may match TRBD1 or TRBD2 (7 bases each). Germline V gene data show CDR1 as SGHRS and CDR2 as YFSETQ. Trimming left V 3 bases short and J 3 bases short, with 25 bases between. This CDR3 is 18 amino acids long. The CDR3 loop reads CASSYNRGSGSLYYEQYF. The CDR3, as DNA: TGCGCCAGCAGCTATAACAGGGGTAGCGGGTCTCTTTACTACGAGCAGTACTTC.

This chain joins TRBV6-1 and TRBJ1-5; possible D gene TRBD1, 5 bases. V lost 7 bases to trimming and J lost 7 bases, with 14 bases between them. Germline CDR1 reads MNHNS; CDR2 reads SASEGT. This CDR3 is 13 amino acids long. CDR3 in amino acids: CASTQGWEQPQHF. The CDR3, as DNA: TGTGCCAGCACCCAGGGTTGGGAGCAGCCCCAGCATTTT.

As concerns this clone: The junction and the germline gene differ at one end; a read error may be behind it. The V call is TRBV4-1, the J call TRBJ2-5, with TRBD1 as a possible D gene (8 bases). The DNA matches TRBJ2-7 better at its end, which makes the J call doubtful. The CDR3 has 15 residues. Germline CDR1 MGHRA, CDR2 YSYEKL. The DNA of the CDR3 is TGCGCCAGCAGTCAAGCGGGGACAGGATGGTACGAGCAGTACTTC. This translates into CASSQAGTGWYEQYF.

V usage is TRBV7-9 and J usage is TRBJ1-6, with 9 positions matching TRBD1. CDR1 is SEHNR and CDR2 is FQNEAQ in the germline V gene (reference sequence). The CDR3 loop spans 15 amino acids. After removal of 5 bases from V and 7 bases from J, the junction contained 6 bases not matched to a gene. The CDR3 loop is CASSPAGQGNSPLHF. The CDR3 DNA sequence: TGTGCCAGCAGCCCGGCGGGACAGGGAAATTCACCCCTCCACTTT. Looking up the rest from reference TRBV7-9 and TRBJ1-6 gives the full variable domain: DTGVSQNPRHKITKRGQNVTFRCDPISEHNRLYWYRQTLGQGPEFLTYFQNEAQLEKSRLLSDRFSAERPKGSFSTLEIQRTEQGDSAMYLCASSPAGQGNSPLHFGNGTRLTVT.

The chain carries TRBV5-1 and TRBJ2-4; 9 bases agree with TRBD2. The CDR3 has 16 amino acids. The germline V gene has CDR1 SGHRS and CDR2 YFSETQ. Trimming at V came to 4 bases and at J to 3 bases, leaving 8 bases not matched to a gene. CDR3 bases: TGCGCCAGCAGCCTGTTAGCGGGAGATGGCAAAAACATTCAGTACTTC. Protein: CASSLLAGDGKNIQYF.

The V call is TRBV18, the J call TRBJ2-7; D unclear. From germline, CDR1 is KGHSH and CDR2 LQKENI. The V end lost 2 bases, the J end lost 4 bases, and 15 bases lay between the germline ends. There are 15 residues in the CDR3. This CDR3 reads CASSPKVDPTYEQYF. The CDR3 bases are TGTGCCAGCTCACCAAAGGTAGATCCCACGTACGAGCAGTACTTC.

The chain carries TRBV29-1 and TRBJ2-1; 8 positions agree with TRBD2. V was pared by 6 bases and J by 8 bases, with 6 bases of the junction left unmatched. CDR3 length: 12 residues. Germline-derived CDR1 and CDR2 are SQVTM and ANQGSEA. In nucleotides, the CDR3 is TGCAGCGTAAGACTAGCGCGGGATGAGCAGTTCTTC. Protein: CSVRLARDEQFF.

This sequence joins TRBV5-1 and TRBJ2-1; 12 bases line up with TRBD2. Germline CDR1 and CDR2: SGHRS and YFSETQ. This CDR3 is built from 16 residues. Trimming cost V 0 bases and J 5 bases; bases outside gene matches: 3. The CDR3 bases are TGCGCCAGCAGCTTGGGACTAGCGGGGGTCCACAATGAGCAGTTCTTC. Residues: CASSLGLAGVHNEQFF.

The J gene is TRBJ2-7, the V gene TRBV9, with a possible D match to TRBD2 (5 bases). CDR3 length: 15 residues. Per germline, CDR1 SGDLS and CDR2 YYNGEE. Between the trimmed V and J ends, which lost 0 bases and 2 bases, there was a span of 12 bases. CDR3 region: CASSVGGSSPYEQYF. CDR3 coding DNA: TGTGCCAGCAGCGTAGGAGGGAGTTCCCCCTACGAGCAGTACTTC.

Points on this clone: The sample has other DNA sequences that encode this CDR3 too. This chain connects TRBV11-2 to TRBJ2-3; TRBD2 matches at 8 bases. J lost 2 bases, V lost 1 base, and 5 bases had no gene match. The CDR3 extends over 16 amino acids. CDR1 SGHAT and CDR2 FQNNGV come from the germline V gene. CDR3 sequence reads: CASSLAGGGFTDTQYF. The CDR3 DNA reads as TGTGCCAGCAGCTTAGCTGGCGGGGGGTTCACAGATACGCAGTATTTT.

The CDR3 DNA reads TGTGCCAGCTCACCACAAGAGGGGCCGAGTTCTGGGGAAAAACTGTTTTTT. Protein sequence: CASSPQEGPSSGEKLFF. The gene calls are TRBV18 and TRBJ1-4, with TRBD1 as a possible D gene (5 bases). Trimming left V 1 base short and J 8 bases short, with 20 bases between. In germline, CDR1 is KGHSH, CDR2 LQKENI. The CDR3 sequence is 17 residues long.

The chain employs TRBV2 and TRBJ1-2; D is unclear. The ends were cut back, 3 bases at V and 8 bases at J, with 13 bases in the middle. The CDR3 contains 13 residues. Germline-derived CDR1 and CDR2 are SNHLY and FYNNEI. In nucleotides, the CDR3 is TGTGCCAGCAGTGAGGCCAGCCTTGGGGGCTACACCTTC. It codes for CASSEASLGGYTF.

The chain recombines TRBV7-2 with TRBJ2-7; 10 nucleotides match TRBD1. This CDR3 comprises 16 residues. The V segment lost 2 bases and the J segment 2 bases; nucleotides outside the gene matches: 6. From germline, CDR1 is SGHTA and CDR2 FQGNSA. CDR3 DNA sequence: TGTGCCAGCAGCTTAACCTTGGGGACAGGGGCCTACGAGCAGTACTTC. It yields the protein CASSLTLGTGAYEQYF.

This chain connects TRBV28 to TRBJ2-5, with D perhaps TRBD1 or TRBD2 (6 bases each). The CDR3 has 17 amino acids. V lost 4 bases and J 5 bases, leaving 23 bases between the germline ends. The V gene's germline CDR1 is MDHEN and CDR2 SYDVKM. CDR3: CASSSPGTGARGETQYF. Here the CDR3 DNA reads TGTGCCAGCAGTTCCCCTGGAACGGGGGCGCGAGGGGAGACCCAGTACTTC.

The gene calls are TRBV18 and TRBJ2-2; D possibly corresponds to TRBD2 (5 bases). Trimming took off 2 bases at V and 0 bases at J, with 7 bases between the two ends. From germline, CDR1 is KGHSH and CDR2 LQKENI. The CDR3 loop spans 15 amino acids. For the CDR3, the DNA is TGTGCCAGCTCACCAAAACTAGCGAACACCGGGGAGCTGTTTTTT. It yields the protein CASSPKLANTGELFF.

V usage is TRBV6-7 and J usage is TRBJ2-5, with 9 bases identical to TRBD1. The tail of the sequence fits TRBJ2-7 better, so the J call may be wrong. TRBV6-7 has ORF status, its function being uncertain. The CDR3 totals 16 residues. CDR3 loop: CASSSDRDRESYEQYF. The CDR3 DNA reads as TGTGCCAGCAGTTCCGACCGGGACAGGGAAAGCTACGAGCAGTACTTC.

V and J are TRBV30 and TRBJ1-2; D possibly corresponds to TRBD1 (6 bases). Trimming pared 1 base from V and 5 bases from J, leaving 14 bases between. Germline V gene data show CDR1 as GTSNPN and CDR2 as SVGIG (reference sequence). The CDR3 has 14 residues. CDR3 residues: CAWSETLDRYGYTF. In DNA form, the CDR3 reads TGTGCCTGGAGTGAAACCCTGGACAGATATGGCTACACCTTC.

V and J are TRBV6-5 and TRBJ2-7, with 8 bases matching TRBD2. CDR3 length: 14 amino acids. J was trimmed by 1 base and V by 7 bases; bases with no gene match: 6. Germline V lookup: CDR1 MNHEY, CDR2 SVGAGI. The CDR3 is CASTRGGRSYEQYF. Written as DNA, the CDR3 is TGTGCCAGCACCCGAGGCGGGAGGTCCTACGAGCAGTACTTC.

About this clone: The same CDR3 can be traced to other DNA sequences in this sample. The chain joins TRBV6-6 to TRBJ1-2, with D perhaps matching TRBD1 (5 bases). Trimming removed 2 bases at V and 1 base at J, with 8 bases between. Germline CDR1 is MNHNY and CDR2 is SVGAGI (reference sequence). This CDR3 comprises 14 residues. The CDR3 protein is CASSYPDSNYGYTF. In DNA form, the CDR3 reads TGTGCCAGCAGTTACCCCGACAGTAACTATGGCTACACCTTC.

V and J are TRBV7-9 and TRBJ2-7, with 7 bases aligning to TRBD2. With 3 bases clipped from V and 5 bases from J, the junction kept 7 bases outside the gene matches. In germline, CDR1 is SEHNR, CDR2 FQNEAQ (reference sequence). This CDR3 comprises 14 residues. Written as DNA, the CDR3 is TGTGCCAGCAGCTTTGGCGGGAGTAACCACGAGCAGTACTTC. Amino acids: CASSFGGSNHEQYF.

The V and J genes are TRBV6-5 and TRBJ2-7; 7 bases line up with TRBD2. The junction had 4 bases not matched to a gene; V was cut back by 4 bases and J by 4 bases. The CDR3 is 13 amino acids. Germline V gene data show CDR1 as MNHEY and CDR2 as SVGAGI. The CDR3 DNA reads TGTGCCAGCAGTTTTAGCGGGCGTTACGAGCAGTACTTC. Protein sequence: CASSFSGRYEQYF.